The rows below give T cell receptor beta chains drawn from one sample of a study of cytomegalovirus exposure and HLA in healthy donors. Method: immunoSEQ multiplex PCR; TCRdb's copy keeps in-frame clones and lacks some. The data hold 150,000 to 200,000 clones, with more than 80% observed a single time. Sequenced input: PBMCs. The receptor source for this set is a woman between 18 and 29 years old in good health and CMV-seropositive. Each CDR3 is given with its conserved first and last residue. D genes are given only for firm matches. Not every row has a clone size; where given, it reads once, few, many or a size class.

d_call: .; j_call: TRBJ1-3; v_call: TRBV19; clone_size: .; cdr3_nt: TGTGCCAGTAGTCTGATTGGGGGCTACTCTGGAAACACCATATATTTT; cdr3_aa: CASSLIGGYSGNTIYF
d_call: .; j_call: TRBJ1-4; v_call: TRBV29-1; clone_size: .; cdr3_nt: TGCAGCGTTGAATACGGGGAAAAACTGTTTTTT; cdr3_aa: CSVEYGEKLFF
d_call: TRBD1; j_call: TRBJ2-3; v_call: TRBV6-1; clone_size: .; cdr3_nt: TGTGCCAGCAGTGAGCTAGGGACAGGGTGGTCAGATACGCAGTATTTT; cdr3_aa: CASSELGTGWSDTQYF
d_call: .; j_call: TRBJ1-5; v_call: TRBV7-9; clone_size: .; cdr3_nt: TGTGCCAGCAGCTTAGATTGGGCGCAGGGTAGCAATCAGCCCCAGCATTTT; cdr3_aa: CASSLDWAQGSNQPQHF
d_call: .; j_call: TRBJ1-2; v_call: TRBV2; clone_size: .; cdr3_nt: TGTGCCAGCAGTGAACCGGCAGGCTATGGCTACACCTTC; cdr3_aa: CASSEPAGYGYTF
d_call: .; j_call: TRBJ2-5; v_call: TRBV7-9; clone_size: .; cdr3_nt: TGTGCCAGCAGCCCAGAAGCGTACCAAGAGACCCAGTACTTC; cdr3_aa: CASSPEAYQETQYF
d_call: .; j_call: TRBJ1-1; v_call: TRBV5-1; clone_size: .; cdr3_nt: TGCGCCAGCAGCCTACAGGACACTGAAGCTTTCTTT; cdr3_aa: CASSLQDTEAFF
d_call: TRBD1; j_call: TRBJ2-4; v_call: TRBV7-9; clone_size: .; cdr3_nt: TGTGCCAGCAGCTTCACGGACAGGGCAAACATTCAGTACTTC; cdr3_aa: CASSFTDRANIQYF
d_call: TRBD1; j_call: TRBJ1-6; v_call: TRBV28; clone_size: .; cdr3_nt: TGTGCCAGCAGCGAAACCCTTACAGGGGTCGGGGACAATTCACCCCTCCACTTT; cdr3_aa: CASSETLTGVGDNSPLHF
d_call: TRBD1; j_call: TRBJ1-2; v_call: TRBV6-5; clone_size: once; cdr3_nt: TGTGCCAGCAGACGCTTAGGGGGCGACTATGGCTACACCTTC; cdr3_aa: CASRRLGGDYGYTF
d_call: .; j_call: TRBJ2-2; v_call: TRBV2; clone_size: once; cdr3_nt: TGTGCCAGCTCGAGGGCAAACACCGGGGAGCTGTTTTTT; cdr3_aa: CASSRANTGELFF
d_call: .; j_call: TRBJ2-7; v_call: TRBV5-1; clone_size: .; cdr3_nt: TGCGCCAGCAGCCCCAGGGGCGAGCGGGGTGAGCTCTACGAGCAGTACTTC; cdr3_aa: CASSPRGERGELYEQYF
d_call: .; j_call: TRBJ2-1; v_call: TRBV7-8; clone_size: .; cdr3_nt: TGTGCCAGCAGCTTAATCGCCAGAAACAATGAGCAGTTCTTC; cdr3_aa: CASSLIARNNEQFF
d_call: .; j_call: TRBJ1-5; v_call: TRBV28; clone_size: .; cdr3_nt: TGTGCCAGCAGTTTACTCTCTAGGGGAAGCAATCAGCCCCAGCATTTT; cdr3_aa: CASSLLSRGSNQPQHF
d_call: TRBD2; j_call: TRBJ2-1; v_call: TRBV4-1; clone_size: .; cdr3_nt: TGCGCCAGCAGCCAACCCCGAGCAGCGGGGATACAGTTCTTC; cdr3_aa: CASSQPRAAGIQFF
d_call: TRBD1; j_call: TRBJ1-1; v_call: TRBV9; clone_size: .; cdr3_nt: TGTGCCAGCAGCGTAGGGACAGGGACCACTGAAGCTTTCTTT; cdr3_aa: CASSVGTGTTEAFF
d_call: TRBD2; j_call: TRBJ2-1; v_call: TRBV4-1; clone_size: .; cdr3_nt: TGCGCCAGCAGCCAAGATCGGGGCGGGGGATACAATGAGCAGTTCTTC; cdr3_aa: CASSQDRGGGYNEQFF
d_call: TRBD2; j_call: TRBJ2-5; v_call: TRBV28; clone_size: .; cdr3_nt: TGTGCCAGCAGTGCCGGGGGGGCTTTGAAGACCCAGTACTTC; cdr3_aa: CASSAGGALKTQYF
d_call: .; j_call: TRBJ2-2; v_call: TRBV11-2; clone_size: once; cdr3_nt: TGTGCCAGCAGCTCGGTTAGGACCACCAAGAGGGGGTCCTGGGGGGAGCTGTTTTTT; cdr3_aa: CASSSVRTTKRGSWGELFF
d_call: .; j_call: TRBJ2-7; v_call: TRBV11-2; clone_size: .; cdr3_nt: TGTGCCAGCAGCTTAGCGCAGGGATACGAGCAGTACTTC; cdr3_aa: CASSLAQGYEQYF
d_call: .; j_call: TRBJ2-5; v_call: TRBV4-1; clone_size: .; cdr3_nt: TGCGCCAGCAGCCCGGGACCTAGCGTAGGCGAGACCCAGTACTTC; cdr3_aa: CASSPGPSVGETQYF
d_call: TRBD1; j_call: TRBJ1-1; v_call: TRBV6-6; clone_size: .; cdr3_nt: TGTGCCAGCAGTTACCGGGACAGCGTAGGTCTTTTCTTT; cdr3_aa: CASSYRDSVGLFF
d_call: TRBD1; j_call: TRBJ2-3; v_call: TRBV7-9; clone_size: .; cdr3_nt: TGTGCCAGCAGCCCGGGACAGGGAGGCACAGATACGCAGTATTTT; cdr3_aa: CASSPGQGGTDTQYF
d_call: TRBD1; j_call: TRBJ1-3; v_call: TRBV13; clone_size: .; cdr3_nt: TGTGCCAGCAGCTTAGGGACAGGGTCCTTCTCTGGAAACACCATATATTTT; cdr3_aa: CASSLGTGSFSGNTIYF
d_call: .; j_call: TRBJ2-7; v_call: TRBV5-1; clone_size: .; cdr3_nt: TGCGCCAGCAGTCCGACAGAGCGTACCTACGAGCAGTACTTC; cdr3_aa: CASSPTERTYEQYF
d_call: TRBD2; j_call: TRBJ2-1; v_call: TRBV4-1; clone_size: few; cdr3_nt: TGCGCCAGCAGAGCGGGGGCCCACAATGAGCAGTTCTTC; cdr3_aa: CASRAGAHNEQFF
d_call: TRBD1; j_call: TRBJ1-1; v_call: TRBV30; clone_size: few; cdr3_nt: TGTGCCTGGAGTAGACCAGGGGGCGTAGGAGCTTTCTTT; cdr3_aa: CAWSRPGGVGAFF
d_call: TRBD1; j_call: TRBJ2-1; v_call: TRBV7-9; clone_size: few; cdr3_nt: TGTGCCAGCAGCCCCACCAACAGGGGACATGAGCAGTTCTTC; cdr3_aa: CASSPTNRGHEQFF
d_call: .; j_call: TRBJ1-6; v_call: TRBV15; clone_size: .; cdr3_nt: TGTGCCACCAGCAGAGATCCTGGCGGATCTTATAATTCACCCCTCCACTTT; cdr3_aa: CATSRDPGGSYNSPLHF